This T cell receptor beta chain comes out of a study of blood T cell repertoires in COVID-19. For the study at large: The United States, Italy and Spain provided the acute and convalescent COVID-19 samples. PBMCs, B-cell-depleted T cells, or T cells provided the cDNA or gDNA that made up the material.

The V gene's germline CDR1 is SEHNR and CDR2 FQNEAQ (reference sequence). The CDR3 length is 15 residues. With 6 bases removed from V and 4 bases from J, the gap between germline ends came to 16 bases. Original handling: Estimated nucleated cell counts came from reference gene primer amplification. Sequencing used immunoSEQ multiplex PCR; TCRdb keeps in-frame clones, though not all of them. The D gene and trimming were derived from the DNA, and the V and J assignments and clone size from that table. This sample yields approximately 250,000 clones, of which around 90% are seen a single time; roughly 2% belongs to the top ten.

Source material: PBMCs or T cells enriched from blood (not recorded which). This TCR came from a woman aged 55-69 years in a cohort exposed to, infected with or recovered from COVID-19 (not recorded which). The chain links TRBV7-9 to TRBJ2-1; perhaps TRBD2 as D (6 bases). The CDR3 sequence is CASSPRASVYNEQFF. In DNA form, the CDR3 reads TGTGCCAGCAGTCCCAGGGCTAGCGTATACAATGAGCAGTTCTTC.